This note documents a single T cell receptor (beta chain) sequence. Its specificity is unknown. This entry is derived from a study of cytomegalovirus exposure and HLA in healthy donors. Whole-study results and caveats: Cytomegalovirus status was reportedly diagnosed by the classifier with high sensitivity and specificity. Rare sequences made up most TCRs, while some public TCRs were found in many donors. In all likelihood, a cluster of highly shared sequence variants was a sequencing artifact.

The PCR had 60 Vbeta and 13 Jbeta primers. Original data processing: Counted up in a later analysis, unique TCR beta chains came to roughly 80 million, with about 9.9 million shared. This table comes from immunoSEQ multiplex PCR, and its TCRdb copy is limited to in-frame clones, with some not included. V and J calls and clone size are those listed in that table; D and trimming were worked out from the DNA. The table records about 150,000 clones, roughly 73% of them present only once. V gave up 4 bases and J gave up 2 bases, with 16 bases separating them. This CDR3 spans 16 amino acids. Germline CDR1 is SGDLS and CDR2 is YYNGEE.

The gene calls are TRBV9 and TRBJ2-1; D is perhaps TRBD1 (5 bases). The material sequenced was PBMCs. The source is a man aged 18 to 29 in good health and CMV-seropositive. The chain's CDR3 is CASSPGVGQTYNEQFF. CDR3 nucleotide sequence: TGTGCCAGCAGCCCTGGGGTGGGGCAGACCTACAATGAGCAGTTCTTC.